This T cell receptor beta chain was identified in a study of cytomegalovirus exposure and HLA in healthy donors. This CDR3 is 12 amino acids long. Germline values: CDR1 SGHRS, CDR2 YFSETQ. V gave up 4 bases and J gave up 3 bases, with 7 bases separating them. Primers for the PCR totalled 60 Vbeta and 13 Jbeta. The data were produced by immunoSEQ multiplex PCR, yet TCRdb's version contains in-frame clones alone and is incomplete. Of 190,000 or so clones in the sample, 70% to 80% were seen once. Specimen: PBMCs. The source of this sequence is a male donor in good health and CMV-seropositive. The gene calls are TRBV5-1 and TRBJ1-1; a weak D match, TRBD1 (5 bases). The CDR3 region is CASSRGDTEAFF. The CDR3 coding sequence is TGCGCCAGCAGCCGGGGGGACACTGAAGCTTTCTTT.